This T cell receptor beta chain is from a study of shared clonotypes between healthy human individuals (TCRdb year 2020). General notes on the study: Three men and a couple of women, aged 18 to 49 years, made up the cohort. For each donor, CD4 naive and CD4 memory were each given three plates, CD8 naive was given two plates, and CD8 memory was given one plate. Blood TCR repertoires of about 5 healthy adults were deeply sequenced to estimate repertoire size and the extent of clonotype sharing between individuals. Libraries were prepared and TCR repertoires were sequenced by different laboratories using diverse techniques, in order to increase sequencing depth and limit assay-specific biases. Between about 0.94 and 10 billion PBMCs per donor were obtained by leukapheresis. Results the study describes overall, beyond this receptor: Sampling was restricted to blood, and TCR repertoires in tissue are likely to differ from TCR repertoires in blood. Sharing across a few donors was observed for approximately 5% of naive CD4, 3.5% of naive CD8, 2.3% of memory CD4, and around 0.44% of memory CD8 clonotypes. Pairwise subsampling indicated that sequencing depth was expected to affect the degree of clonotype sharing among donors. Clonotypes shared by all four sorted-subset donors showed higher generation probabilities than non-shared clonotypes. The small number of donors limited the genetic and exposure-history diversity represented. Naive subsets generally had larger estimated clonotype richness than memory subsets did. Rarefaction of sorted-subset datasets indicated incomplete sequencing despite the large sequencing depth.

Donors were healthy HIV-negative adults with no recently reported acute infections or vaccinations. Only Caucasian adults living in Nashville, Tennessee, USA were represented among the donors. CD4+ T cells were enriched by magnetic negative selection; naive cells were then positively selected on CD45RA, and the negative fraction formed the memory subset. Blood was obtained by leukapheresis, after which PBMCs were separated by Ficoll-Histopaque density gradient centrifugation and cryopreserved in liquid nitrogen vapor phase. Analytical flow cytometry was used to check the purity and quantity of each magnetically sorted T cell population. Genomic DNA was isolated from each sorted fraction and quantified by UV absorbance on a Nanodrop 2000c. In regard to this clone: The clone's antigen remains unknown. Base qualities are not at hand, and no much larger clone is one base apart.

After removal of 8 bases from V and 2 bases from J, the junction retains 14 bases not matched to a gene. CDR1 and CDR2, per the germline V gene, are MDHEN and SYDVKM. The CDR3 runs 18 amino acids, cysteine and phenylalanine included. Solely the CDR3 DNA is kept, with 54 bases framed from the first base. Using the deep immunoSEQ assay, multiplex PCR amplified TCR CDR3 regions from genomic DNA. Extracted genomic DNA from each cell subset was distributed evenly across all wells of several immunoSEQ 96-well plates, and each plate was treated as a replicate. Each replicate PCR for sorted subsets received about 180 ng genomic DNA, equal to 30,000 or so T cell genomes. The purified libraries were quantified using a Qubit 3.0 fluorometer, sized with a Bioanalyzer 2100, and then quantified again using the KAPA Library Quantification kit. Every immunoSEQ 96-well plate was sequenced on a separate single-read 150-cycle Illumina NextSeq 550 flow cell. As for the authors' bioinformatics: Because only junctional sequences without quality scores were contained in the immunoSEQ output, filtering matching that applied to full-length reads could not be performed. Sequences were annotated with PyIR, a Python wrapper for IgBLAST v1.9, using IMGT germline references to assign V/J genes and CDR3. Any read was removed if the V/J assignment was weak (E-value above 1e-6), the CDR3 was missing, or the read contained stop codons, out-of-frame junctions, or ambiguous translated residues. V3J clonotypes were defined as sequences sharing an identical inferred V gene, J gene, and CDR3 amino acid sequence. To compute the percentage overlap between repertoires, the number of shared unique clonotypes was divided by the size of the smaller repertoire. RTK rarefaction, the Chao1 estimator, and Recon v2.1 estimates of unobserved clonotypes were used to assess repertoire richness. OLGA was used to compute generation probabilities for all TCRbeta clonotypes that the gDNA method yielded from a few donors. The clones in this table, taken by TCRdb from immuneACCESS, are in-frame only. Not every clone is retained; where verified, under half of the shortfall comes from an unresolved V gene, and the cause of the rest is unknown. The V and J calls and clone size were taken over from that table, and D and trimming were inferred from the DNA. Within this sample are approximately 530,000 clones, with 90% to 97% of them counted one time only. The biggest ten clones account for approximately 0.06% of the sample.

The chain is encoded by TRBV28 joined to TRBJ1-5; TRBD1 fits 11 bases in the junction. Specimen: naive CD4+ T cells sorted from blood. Per the publication, the cell subset or site label means: CD45RA+ positively selected. The source is a woman in her twenties or thirties in good health. In nucleotide form, the sequence is TGTGCCAGCGAAGACGGGACAGGGGGTCCCCTTCGCAATCAGCCCCAGCATTTT. Its coded protein is CASEDGTGGPLRNQPQHF.